This is a list of T cell receptor beta chains from one sample in a study of cytomegalovirus exposure and HLA in healthy donors. Repertoires were generated with immunoSEQ multiplex PCR, while TCRdb's copy carries only in-frame clones and drops some. The data hold approximately 120,000 clones, with roughly four fifths observed a single time. The specimen was PBMCs. These receptors were taken from a woman aged 50 to 65 in good health and CMV-seropositive. Each CDR3 is given with its conserved first and last residue. The D gene is left open where the match is weak. Where a row states a size, it is once, few, many or the class of an expanded clone; other rows omit it.

clone_size	v_call	d_call	j_call	cdr3_aa	cdr3_nt
NA	TRBV5-6	TRBD1	TRBJ1-6	CASSNRDRGVPPLHF	TGTGCCAGCAGCAACCGGGACAGGGGCGTACCACCCCTCCACTTT
NA	TRBV5-4	NA	TRBJ2-1	CASSIDTTFYNEQFF	TGTGCCAGCAGCATCGACACCACGTTCTACAATGAGCAGTTCTTC
NA	TRBV7-8	NA	TRBJ1-5	CASSLGGFSNQPQHF	TGTGCCAGCAGCTTAGGAGGATTTAGCAATCAGCCCCAGCATTTT
NA	TRBV2	TRBD1	TRBJ1-2	CASSTGTGLANYGYTF	TGTGCCAGCAGCACCGGGACAGGGCTCGCTAACTATGGCTACACCTTC
NA	TRBV9	TRBD1	TRBJ2-2	CASSVVQGAAGELFF	TGTGCCAGCAGCGTAGTGCAGGGGGCTGCCGGGGAGCTGTTTTTT
few	TRBV19	NA	TRBJ1-5	CASSSPRTDNQPQHF	TGTGCCAGTAGTTCCCCCCGGACAGACAATCAGCCCCAGCATTTT
few	TRBV19	TRBD2	TRBJ2-3	CASSKGAGGTDTQYF	TGTGCCAGTAGTAAAGGAGCGGGGGGCACAGATACGCAGTATTTT
once	TRBV7-9	NA	TRBJ1-4	CASSRQGELFTNEKLFF	TGTGCCAGCAGCCGGCAGGGCGAATTGTTTACTAATGAAAAACTGTTTTTT
NA	TRBV9	TRBD1	TRBJ2-2	CASSPRTGFATGELFF	TGTGCCAGCAGCCCCAGGACAGGGTTCGCCACCGGGGAGCTGTTTTTT
NA	TRBV19	NA	TRBJ1-4	CASRGYVTGRNEKLFF	TGTGCCAGTAGGGGCTATGTGACAGGACGAAATGAAAAACTGTTTTTT
few	TRBV7-2	TRBD2	TRBJ2-1	CASSSSGRDEQFF	TGTGCCAGCAGCTCCTCAGGGAGGGATGAGCAGTTCTTC
few	TRBV6-5	NA	TRBJ1-6	CASSYSGQGFNSPLHF	TGTGCCAGCAGTTACTCCGGCCAGGGGTTCAATTCACCCCTCCACTTT
NA	TRBV15	TRBD2	TRBJ2-5	CATADDSLAGGFPPTQYF	TGTGCCACCGCAGACGATAGCCTAGCGGGGGGTTTTCCCCCCACCCAGTACTTC
NA	TRBV7-8	NA	TRBJ2-4	CASSTRLAKNIQYF	TGTGCCAGTAGTACGAGACTAGCCAAAAACATTCAGTACTTC
many	TRBV19	NA	TRBJ1-5	CASSTDSLNQPQHF	TGTGCCAGTAGTACAGACAGTCTCAATCAGCCCCAGCATTTT
NA	TRBV29-1	TRBD2	TRBJ2-1	CSVERFGGESSYNEQFF	TGCAGCGTTGAGAGGTTTGGGGGGGAAAGCTCCTACAATGAGCAGTTCTTC
NA	TRBV5-1	NA	TRBJ2-2	CASSLRGNTGELFF	TGCGCCAGCAGCTTGCGAGGGAACACCGGGGAGCTGTTTTTT
NA	TRBV5-1	TRBD2	TRBJ2-7	CASSLVLAGGQYEQYF	TGCGCCAGCAGCTTGGTGCTAGCGGGGGGGCAATACGAGCAGTACTTC
NA	TRBV7-6	NA	TRBJ2-1	CASSYRDGRSYNEQFF	TGTGCCAGCAGCTACCGAGATGGGAGGTCCTACAATGAGCAGTTCTTC
NA	TRBV10-3	NA	TRBJ1-2	CAISENIGSDGYTF	TGTGCCATCAGTGAGAACATAGGGAGTGATGGCTACACCTTC
NA	TRBV27	NA	TRBJ2-3	CASSLFAQSTDTQYF	TGTGCCAGCAGTTTATTTGCACAAAGCACAGATACGCAGTATTTT
NA	TRBV5-6	TRBD1	TRBJ2-5	CASSSRRDRKETQYF	TGTGCCAGCAGCTCGCGCCGGGACAGAAAAGAGACCCAGTACTTC
NA	TRBV7-8	TRBD1	TRBJ2-1	CASSVKWTGIQSYNEQFF	TGTGCCAGCAGCGTAAAGTGGACAGGGATTCAGTCCTACAATGAGCAGTTCTTC
NA	TRBV28	TRBD1	TRBJ2-7	CASGHGTGLYEQYF	TGTGCCAGCGGACACGGGACAGGGTTATACGAGCAGTACTTC
NA	TRBV7-9	NA	TRBJ1-3	CASSLIVPTFSSGNTIYF	TGTGCCAGCAGCTTAATTGTCCCGACATTCAGCTCTGGAAACACCATATATTTT
NA	TRBV19	TRBD1	TRBJ1-5	CASQGQGDNQPQHF	TGTGCCAGTCAGGGACAGGGGGATAATCAGCCCCAGCATTTT
few	TRBV6-5	NA	TRBJ1-2	CASRQGREDGYTF	TGTGCCAGCCGCCAGGGCAGGGAAGATGGCTACACCTTC
NA	TRBV5-1	TRBD2	TRBJ2-2	CASSPGGGASTGELFF	TGCGCCAGCAGCCCGGGCGGGGGGGCCAGCACCGGGGAGCTGTTTTTT
NA	TRBV5-1	TRBD1	TRBJ1-1	CASSSTGGSEAFF	TGCGCCAGCAGCTCAACAGGGGGGTCTGAAGCTTTCTTT
NA	TRBV15	NA	TRBJ2-7	CATTPGYLGEQYF	TGTGCCACCACCCCGGGGTACCTCGGAGAGCAGTACTTC
NA	TRBV30	NA	TRBJ1-5	CAWSVEGNQPQHF	TGTGCCTGGAGTGTAGAGGGCAATCAGCCCCAGCATTTT
once	TRBV4-1	NA	TRBJ2-3	CASSQDQSSYGTDTQYF	TGCGCCAGCAGCCAAGATCAATCCAGTTACGGCACAGATACGCAGTATTTT
NA	TRBV4-1	TRBD1	TRBJ2-7	CASSQPPGQGTYEQYF	TGCGCCAGCAGCCAACCCCCGGGACAGGGAACCTACGAGCAGTACTTC
few	TRBV7-9	TRBD2	TRBJ2-1	CASVSSGTSYNEQFF	TGTGCCAGCGTGTCTAGCGGGACCTCCTACAATGAGCAGTTCTTC
few	TRBV11-2	NA	TRBJ2-1	CASSLRQDSYNEQFF	TGTGCCAGCAGCTTAAGACAGGACTCCTACAATGAGCAGTTCTTC
NA	TRBV2	NA	TRBJ2-5	CASSGISGEQYF	TGTGCCAGCAGCGGGATATCGGGGGAGCAGTACTTC
NA	TRBV15	NA	TRBJ1-1	CATSRGYRASTEAFF	TGTGCCACCAGCAGGGGATACAGGGCGAGCACTGAAGCTTTCTTT
once	TRBV28	TRBD1	TRBJ1-2	CASSLLTGNYGYTF	TGTGCCAGCAGTCTTTTGACAGGGAACTATGGCTACACCTTC
NA	TRBV5-4	NA	TRBJ2-1	CASSLGAGQFF	TGTGCCAGCAGCTTGGGCGCGGGGCAGTTCTTC
NA	TRBV7-8	NA	TRBJ1-5	CASSLVGGRGNQPQHF	TGTGCCAGCAGTTTGGTGGGGGGGAGAGGCAATCAGCCCCAGCATTTT
few	TRBV10-1	NA	TRBJ1-3	CASSEQSSGNTIYF	TGCGCCAGCAGTGAACAGTCCTCTGGAAACACCATATATTTT
NA	TRBV5-5	TRBD2	TRBJ2-3	CASSSRLAGGSTDTQYF	TGTGCCAGCAGCTCTCGACTAGCGGGGGGGAGCACAGATACGCAGTATTTT
NA	TRBV4-1	TRBD1	TRBJ2-2	CASSRAQGASSGELFF	TGCGCCAGCAGTCGAGCACAGGGGGCTTCTTCCGGGGAGCTGTTTTTT
NA	TRBV5-1	NA	TRBJ1-4	CASSFTTGVSNEKLFF	TGCGCCAGCAGCTTCACCACCGGGGTATCAAATGAAAAACTGTTTTTT
NA	TRBV7-2	NA	TRBJ2-2	CASRIFKQRHGGELFF	TGTGCCAGCAGGATATTTAAACAGAGACACGGCGGGGAGCTGTTTTTT
once	TRBV27	TRBD1	TRBJ1-2	CASSPTTGGAIYGYTF	TGTGCCAGCAGTCCTACGACAGGGGGCGCGATCTATGGCTACACCTTC
NA	TRBV5-1	TRBD1	TRBJ1-5	CASSFDPIGRRADRGGQPQHF	TGCGCCAGCAGCTTTGACCCCATCGGAAGACGGGCGGACAGGGGAGGTCAGCCCCAGCATTTT
NA	TRBV9	NA	TRBJ2-7	CASSAGTGNYEQYF	TGTGCCAGCAGCGCCGGGACTGGAAACTACGAGCAGTACTTC
few	TRBV5-1	TRBD2	TRBJ2-1	CASSGLAGGYNEQFF	TGCGCCAGCAGTGGACTAGCGGGGGGCTACAATGAGCAGTTCTTC
once	TRBV6-1	TRBD1	TRBJ1-2	CASSVGQGAGGYTF	TGTGCCAGCAGTGTTGGACAGGGGGCGGGGGGCTACACCTTC
few	TRBV6-1	NA	TRBJ1-2	CASKARYGGYTF	TGTGCCAGCAAAGCACGGTATGGTGGCTACACCTTC
NA	TRBV5-1	NA	TRBJ2-3	CASSGGSYTDTQYF	TGCGCCAGCAGCGGAGGGTCATACACAGATACGCAGTATTTT
NA	TRBV7-6	TRBD2	TRBJ2-5	CASSLGSGIETQYF	TGTGCCAGCAGCTTAGGGAGCGGGATAGAGACCCAGTACTTC
NA	TRBV5-5	NA	TRBJ2-1	CASSLHREFSYNEQFF	TGTGCCAGCAGCCTCCACAGGGAATTTTCCTACAATGAGCAGTTCTTC
few	TRBV5-6	TRBD2	TRBJ2-4	CASSLGWGGGNIQYF	TGTGCCAGCAGCTTGGGGTGGGGCGGGGGGAACATTCAGTACTTC
few	TRBV6-6	NA	TRBJ1-4	CASSPTGATNEKLFF	TGTGCCAGCAGCCCGACAGGCGCAACTAATGAAAAACTGTTTTTT
once	TRBV30	TRBD1	TRBJ1-3	CAWSKRTGGGNTIYF	TGTGCCTGGAGTAAGCGGACAGGGGGAGGGAACACCATATATTTT